This section outlines one TCR beta chain sequence together with its context. As the sequencing template, cDNA was produced by extracting RNA and reverse transcribing it. The data were produced by immunoSEQ multiplex PCR, yet TCRdb's version contains in-frame clones alone and is incomplete. The repertoire consists of 6,000 to 9,500 clones, with 55% to 70% occurring once and the leading ten covering roughly an eighth. This CDR3 is 15 amino acids long. V was cut by 4 bases and J by 6 bases, with 19 bases left in between. Germline V gene data show CDR1 as SGHVS and CDR2 as FNYEAQ. Alopecia areata patients provided lesional scalp punch biopsies and peripheral blood, both collected for the study. This specimen belongs to a study of CD8+ T cells in alopecia areata.

This receptor was identified in a human donor with alopecia areata. The sequences come from skin, collected at week 0. J is TRBJ2-7 and V is TRBV7-6; D tentatively reads TRBD1 or TRBD2 (5 bases each). The CDR3 here is CASSSRSGTPSEQYF. The CDR3 DNA sequence: TGTGCCAGCAGCTCCAGATCAGGGACCCCCTCCGAGCAGTACTTC. Full variable domain (rest looked up from reference TRBV7-6 and TRBJ2-7): GAGVSQSPRYKVTKRGQDVALRCDPISGHVSLYWYRQALGQGPEFLTYFNYEAQQDKSGLPNDRFSAERPEGSISTLTIQRTEQRDSAMYRCASSSRSGTPSEQYFGPGTRLTVT.